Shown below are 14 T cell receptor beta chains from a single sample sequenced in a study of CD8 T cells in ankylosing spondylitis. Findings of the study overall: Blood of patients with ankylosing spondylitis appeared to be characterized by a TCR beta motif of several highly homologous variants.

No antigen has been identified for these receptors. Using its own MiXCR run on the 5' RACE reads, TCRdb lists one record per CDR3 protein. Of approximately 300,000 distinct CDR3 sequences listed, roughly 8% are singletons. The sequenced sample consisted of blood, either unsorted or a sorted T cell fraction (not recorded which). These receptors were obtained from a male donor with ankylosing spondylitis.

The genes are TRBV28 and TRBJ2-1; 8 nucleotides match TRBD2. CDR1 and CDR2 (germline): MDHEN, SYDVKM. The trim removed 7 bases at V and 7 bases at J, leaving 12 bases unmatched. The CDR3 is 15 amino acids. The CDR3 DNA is TGTGCCAGCACTAAACGGAGCGGGAGTGGTAATGAGCAGTTCTTC. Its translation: CASTKRSGSGNEQFF.

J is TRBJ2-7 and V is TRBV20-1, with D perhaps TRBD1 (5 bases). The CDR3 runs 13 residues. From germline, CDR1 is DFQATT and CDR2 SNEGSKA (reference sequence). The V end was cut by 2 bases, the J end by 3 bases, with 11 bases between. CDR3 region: CSARRQGDYEQYF. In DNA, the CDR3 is TGCAGTGCTAGACGGCAGGGTGACTACGAGCAGTACTTC.

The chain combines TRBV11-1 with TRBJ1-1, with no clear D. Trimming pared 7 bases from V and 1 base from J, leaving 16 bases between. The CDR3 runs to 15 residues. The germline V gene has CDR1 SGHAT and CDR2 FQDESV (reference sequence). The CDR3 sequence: CASTPPHLGNTEAFF. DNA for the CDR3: TGTGCCAGCACCCCCCCCCACCTGGGGAACACTGAAGCTTTCTTT.

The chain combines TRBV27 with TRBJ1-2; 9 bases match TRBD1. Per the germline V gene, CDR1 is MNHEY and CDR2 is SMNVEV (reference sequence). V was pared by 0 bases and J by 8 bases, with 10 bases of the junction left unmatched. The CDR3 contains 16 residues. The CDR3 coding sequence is TGTGCCAGCAGTTTATCCCCCTCAAGGACAGGGGCCGGCTACACCTTC. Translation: CASSLSPSRTGAGYTF.

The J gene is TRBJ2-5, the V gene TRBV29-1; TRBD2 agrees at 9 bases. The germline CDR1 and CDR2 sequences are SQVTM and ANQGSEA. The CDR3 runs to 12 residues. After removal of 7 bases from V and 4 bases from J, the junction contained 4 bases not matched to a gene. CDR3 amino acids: CSAGLARETQYF. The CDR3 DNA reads TGCAGCGCCGGACTAGCGCGAGAGACCCAGTACTTC.

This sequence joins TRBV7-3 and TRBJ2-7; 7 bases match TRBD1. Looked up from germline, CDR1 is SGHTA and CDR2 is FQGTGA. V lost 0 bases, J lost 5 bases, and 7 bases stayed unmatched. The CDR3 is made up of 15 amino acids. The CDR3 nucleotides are TGTGCCAGCAGCTTAACCAAACAGGGGAACCACGAGCAGTACTTC. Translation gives CASSLTKQGNHEQYF.

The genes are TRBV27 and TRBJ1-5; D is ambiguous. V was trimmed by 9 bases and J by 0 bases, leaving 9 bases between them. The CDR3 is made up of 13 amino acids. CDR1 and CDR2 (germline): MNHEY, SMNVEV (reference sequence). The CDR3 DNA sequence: TGTGCCAGTGCCGGGAGTAGCAATCAGCCCCAGCATTTT. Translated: CASAGSSNQPQHF.

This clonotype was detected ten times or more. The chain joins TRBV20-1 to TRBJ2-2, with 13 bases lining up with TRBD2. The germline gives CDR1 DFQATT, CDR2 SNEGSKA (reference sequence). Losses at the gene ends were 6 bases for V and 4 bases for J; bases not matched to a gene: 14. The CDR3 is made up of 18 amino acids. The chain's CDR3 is CSALIRTSGSEGTGELFF. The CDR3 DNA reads TGCAGTGCCCTCATTCGGACTAGCGGGAGTGAGGGCACCGGGGAGCTGTTTTTT.

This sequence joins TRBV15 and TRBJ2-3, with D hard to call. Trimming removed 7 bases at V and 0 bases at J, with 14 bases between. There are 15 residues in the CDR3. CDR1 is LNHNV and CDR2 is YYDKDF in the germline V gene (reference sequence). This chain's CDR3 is CATTTFAYSTDTQYF. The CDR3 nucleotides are TGTGCCACCACGACTTTCGCCTATAGCACAGATACGCAGTATTTT.

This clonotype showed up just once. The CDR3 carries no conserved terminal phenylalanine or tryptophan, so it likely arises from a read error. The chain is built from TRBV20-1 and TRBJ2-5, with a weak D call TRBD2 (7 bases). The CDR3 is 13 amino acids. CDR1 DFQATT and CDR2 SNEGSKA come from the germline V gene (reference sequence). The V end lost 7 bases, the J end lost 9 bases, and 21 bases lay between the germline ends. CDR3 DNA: TGCAGTGGGGGAGGGGGAGCCGCTGGAGCCCAGTACCTC. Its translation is CSGGGGAAGAQYL.

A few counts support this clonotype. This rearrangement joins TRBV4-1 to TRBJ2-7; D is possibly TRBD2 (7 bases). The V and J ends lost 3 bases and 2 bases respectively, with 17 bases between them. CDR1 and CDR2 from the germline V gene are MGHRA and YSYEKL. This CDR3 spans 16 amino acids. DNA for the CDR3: TGCGCCAGCAGCCATAAAGCGGGGACACCAGCCTACGAGCAGTACTTC. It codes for CASSHKAGTPAYEQYF.

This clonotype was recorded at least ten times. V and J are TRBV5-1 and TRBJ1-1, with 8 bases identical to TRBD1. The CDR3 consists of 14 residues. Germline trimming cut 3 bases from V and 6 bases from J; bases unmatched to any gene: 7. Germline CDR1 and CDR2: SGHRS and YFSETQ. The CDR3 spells CASSSRGQVAEAFF. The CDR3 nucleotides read TGCGCCAGCAGCTCGAGGGGACAGGTCGCTGAAGCTTTCTTT.

This chain's CDR3 is CASSQTGLAELGGTQYF. CDR3 sequence (DNA): TGTGCCAGCAGCCAGACGGGACTAGCGGAGCTCGGCGGTACGCAGTATTTT. The genes are TRBV3-1 and TRBJ2-3, with TRBD2 matching over 11 bases. The CDR3 totals 17 residues. The germline V gene encodes CDR1 LGHDT and CDR2 YNNKEL (reference sequence). Germline trimming cut 3 bases from V and 8 bases from J; bases unmatched to any gene: 13.

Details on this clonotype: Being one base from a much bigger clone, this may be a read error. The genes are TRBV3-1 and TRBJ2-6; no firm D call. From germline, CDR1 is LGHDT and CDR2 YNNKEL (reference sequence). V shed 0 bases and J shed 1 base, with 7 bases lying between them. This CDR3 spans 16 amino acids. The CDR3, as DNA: TGTGCCAGCAGCCAAGAACCGGGTTCTGGGGCCAACGTCCTGACTTTC. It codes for CASSQEPGSGANVLTF.